These 21 T cell receptor beta chains share one sample of origin, sequenced in a study of T cells after posttransplantation cyclophosphamide. Data came from immunoSEQ multiplex PCR; TCRdb stores just in-frame clones and leaves some out. The sample contains approximately 56,000 clones, 94% of which appear only once. Material: PBMCs. These receptors all stem from a woman aged 25 to 39 in good health and a related stem cell transplant donor.

This rearrangement joins TRBV5-6 to TRBJ1-6; D is possibly TRBD1 (5 bases). Between the trimmed V and J ends, which lost 4 bases and 0 bases, there was a span of 11 bases. Germline CDR1 is SGHDT and CDR2 is YYEEEE. There are 16 residues in the CDR3. The chain's CDR3 is CASSPGDSSYNSPLHF. Here the CDR3 DNA reads TGTGCCAGCAGCCCGGGCGACAGCTCCTATAATTCACCCCTCCACTTT. The entire variable domain, with the rest obtained from reference TRBV5-6 and TRBJ1-6, is as follows: DAGVTQSPTHLIKTRGQQVTLRCSPKSGHDTVSWYQQALGQGPQFIFQYYEEEERQRGNFPDRFSGHQFPNYSSELNVNALLLGDSALYLCASSPGDSSYNSPLHFGNGTRLTVT.

This clone is a singleton in its sample. This chain uses TRBV19 with TRBJ1-2, with 8 bases fitting TRBD1. The germline gives CDR1 LNHDA, CDR2 SQIVND (reference sequence). J was trimmed by 6 bases and V by 5 bases; bases with no gene match: 5. CDR3 size: 13 residues. CDR3 in DNA: TGTGCCAGTAGTCGGACAGGGTATAATGGCTACACCTTC. Translation gives CASSRTGYNGYTF.

V and J are TRBV7-2 and TRBJ1-3; 8 nucleotides align to TRBD1. Germline-derived CDR1 and CDR2 are SGHTA and FQGNSA. There are 15 residues in the CDR3. The J segment lost 2 bases and the V segment lost 4 bases, leaving 4 bases of the junction unmatched. The CDR3 here is CASSSRQGPGNTIYF. CDR3 nucleotides: TGTGCCAGCAGCTCTAGACAGGGGCCTGGAAACACCATATATTTT.

The rearrangement uses TRBV7-2 and TRBJ1-2; 8 bases fit TRBD1. In germline, CDR1 is SGHTA, CDR2 FQGNSA. After removal of 3 bases from V and 1 base from J, the junction contained 7 bases not matched to a gene. The CDR3 covers 16 residues. This CDR3 reads CASSLSRGLDNYGYTF. CDR3 DNA: TGTGCCAGCAGCTTGAGCAGGGGGCTGGATAACTATGGCTACACCTTC.

J is TRBJ2-7 and V is TRBV10-1, with D unclear. The CDR3 runs 12 residues. The germline V gene encodes CDR1 WNHNN and CDR2 SYGVQD (reference sequence). V shed 3 bases and J shed 11 bases, with 14 bases lying between them. CDR3 sequence (DNA): TGCGCCAGCAGTGATCAGGCAGGCCGTGAGTACTTC. It is translated as CASSDQAGREYF.

The chain carries TRBV18 and TRBJ2-1, with 8 bases that match TRBD1. There are 21 residues in the CDR3. With 2 bases clipped from V and 3 bases from J, the junction kept 21 bases outside the gene matches. Looked up from germline, CDR1 is KGHSH and CDR2 is LQKENI. CDR3 bases: TGTGCCAGCTCACCAACAGGGGGTGGGACAACGACTAGGTTAGACTACAATGAGCAGTTCTTC. Translating it yields CASSPTGGGTTTRLDYNEQFF.

This clone was counted once. The gene calls are TRBV2 and TRBJ2-3; D call uncertain. The germline gives CDR1 SNHLY, CDR2 FYNNEI. This CDR3 has 12 amino acids. Deletions cut 3 bases from V and 7 bases from J, with 8 bases between. The CDR3 bases are TGTGCCAGCAGTGATCGACTGAATACGCAGTATTTT. This translates into CASSDRLNTQYF.

In this sample, this clone turned up once. The rearrangement joins TRBV9 to TRBJ2-5; TRBD1 aligns across 9 bases. From germline, CDR1 is SGDLS and CDR2 YYNGEE. The CDR3 extends over 15 amino acids. Germline trimming cut 5 bases from V and 4 bases from J; bases unmatched to any gene: 9. The CDR3 reads CASSALQGAGETQYF. CDR3 DNA: TGTGCCAGCAGTGCCCTACAGGGGGCGGGAGAGACCCAGTACTTC.

This chain connects TRBV6-1 to TRBJ1-3; 8 bases are a match to TRBD1. The V gene's germline CDR1 is MNHNS and CDR2 SASEGT. CDR3 length: 14 amino acids. V was clipped by 8 bases and J by 0 bases; unmatched bases: 3. In DNA, the CDR3 is TGTGCCAGCCACAGGGGGGACTCTGGAAACACCATATATTTT. It codes for CASHRGDSGNTIYF.

The chain employs TRBV2 and TRBJ2-2; a possible D gene is TRBD2 (5 bases). Trimming took 6 bases from V and 4 from J, leaving 9 bases between them. The CDR3 is 13 amino acids. Germline lookup yields CDR1 SNHLY and CDR2 FYNNEI. CDR3 DNA sequence: TGTGCCAGCAGGAGGGTCGTCACCGGGGAGCTGTTTTTT. Amino acid sequence: CASRRVVTGELFF.

The chain combines TRBV15 with TRBJ2-4, with D possibly being TRBD1 (5 bases). This CDR3 contains 16 residues. Germline loops: CDR1 LNHNV, CDR2 YYDKDF (reference sequence). V was trimmed by 3 bases and J by 5 bases, leaving 17 bases between them. CDR3 nucleotides: TGTGCCACCAGCAGCGGGTTGGCCAGGGTAGAAAACATTCAGTACTTC. Its translation is CATSSGLARVENIQYF.

This clone was seen just once. V is TRBV11-2 and J is TRBJ1-4; TRBD1 is a possible D gene (6 bases). This CDR3 has 16 amino acids. V gave up 5 bases and J gave up 0 bases, with 13 bases separating them. Germline V gene sequence: CDR1 SGHAT, CDR2 FQNNGV. The CDR3 is CASSNGQLSTNEKLFF. CDR3 sequence (DNA): TGTGCCAGCAGCAATGGACAGCTTTCAACTAATGAAAAACTGTTTTTT.

The V call is TRBV30, the J call TRBJ1-1; 11 nucleotides agree with TRBD1. Per germline, CDR1 GTSNPN and CDR2 SVGIG (reference sequence). The CDR3 runs 16 residues. The J segment lost 4 bases and the V segment lost 6 bases, leaving 13 bases of the junction unmatched. The CDR3 is CACLPGQGVVATEAFF. CDR3 sequence (DNA): TGTGCCTGCCTGCCGGGACAGGGGGTAGTTGCCACTGAAGCTTTCTTT.

The chain employs TRBV27 and TRBJ1-6; D may be TRBD1 (5 bases). With 2 bases removed from V and 4 bases from J, the gap between germline ends came to 12 bases. Per germline, CDR1 MNHEY and CDR2 SMNVEV (reference sequence). This CDR3 region has 16 residues. CDR3 DNA: TGTGCCAGCAGTTTAAATGGGGCCCGGTATAATTCACCCCTCCACTTT. Translated: CASSLNGARYNSPLHF.

The chain couples TRBV4-3 to TRBJ2-7; 9 bases align to TRBD1. The CDR3 spans 18 residues. Germline CDR1 and CDR2: LGHNA and YSLEER. With 3 bases clipped from V and 2 bases from J, the junction kept 14 bases outside the gene matches. CDR3 loop: CASSQQESGTGKPYEQYF. Here the CDR3 DNA reads TGCGCCAGCAGCCAGCAAGAGTCCGGGACAGGGAAACCCTACGAGCAGTACTTC.

The J gene is TRBJ1-2, the V gene TRBV4-1; 10 bases are a match to TRBD1. The CDR3 length is 15 residues. Germline V gene data show CDR1 as MGHRA and CDR2 as YSYEKL. J lost 4 bases, V lost 1 base, and 3 bases had no gene match. CDR3 sequence reads: CASSQATGGIYGYTF. CDR3 bases: TGCGCCAGCAGCCAAGCGACAGGGGGCATCTATGGCTACACCTTC.

The chain is built from TRBV15 and TRBJ1-5; perhaps TRBD1 as D (6 bases). With 0 bases removed from V and 4 bases from J, the gap between germline ends came to 16 bases. The CDR3 loop spans 17 amino acids. Germline V lookup: CDR1 LNHNV, CDR2 YYDKDF (reference sequence). CDR3 protein: CATSRDGGRGVNQPQHF. In DNA form, the CDR3 reads TGTGCCACCAGCAGAGATGGTGGCAGGGGAGTAAATCAGCCCCAGCATTTT.

This clone showed up just a few times. This rearrangement joins TRBV6-6 to TRBJ1-6, with D tentatively TRBD1 (6 bases). There are 15 residues in the CDR3. The ends were cut back, 2 bases at V and 8 bases at J, with 13 bases in the middle. The V gene's germline CDR1 is MNHNY and CDR2 SVGAGI (reference sequence). In DNA, the CDR3 is TGTGCCAGCAGTTACCTACAGGGTTTCGATTCACCCCTCCACTTT. This encodes CASSYLQGFDSPLHF.

The chain is built from TRBV7-3 and TRBJ1-1, with D possibly matching TRBD1 (5 bases). Germline CDR1 reads SGHTA; CDR2 reads FQGTGA. The CDR3 extends over 13 amino acids. Trimming stripped 6 bases from V and 1 base from J, with 9 bases between. The CDR3 DNA reads TGTGCCAGCAGTCGCGACAGGAACACTGAAGCTTTCTTT. Protein: CASSRDRNTEAFF.

The chain couples TRBV11-2 to TRBJ1-6; 9 nucleotides align to TRBD1. CDR3 length equals 14 residues. Germline CDR1 and CDR2: SGHAT and FQNNGV. The junction had 5 bases not matched to a gene; V was cut back by 5 bases and J by 9 bases. CDR3 residues: CASSLGQGFSPLHF. As DNA, the CDR3 is TGTGCCAGCAGCCTTGGACAGGGGTTTTCACCCCTCCACTTT.

The chain carries TRBV7-2 and TRBJ2-5, with 11 positions matching TRBD2. V was clipped by 2 bases and J by 6 bases; unmatched bases: 11. The CDR3 contains 17 residues. Germline assignment: CDR1 SGHTA and CDR2 FQGNSA. The CDR3 reads CASSLSASGGIGKTQYF. CDR3 sequence (DNA): TGTGCCAGCAGCTTATCGGCTAGCGGGGGGATTGGGAAGACCCAGTACTTC.